What follows are 12 T cell receptor beta chains derived from one specimen sequenced in a study of shared clonotypes between healthy human individuals. Sequencing used immunoSEQ multiplex PCR; TCRdb keeps in-frame clones, though not all of them. The data hold about 2.1 million clones, with roughly 91% observed a single time. CD45RO-negative cells were positively selected for CCR7, leaving out terminally differentiated effector memory CD45RA+ cells. The specimen sequenced was naive CD8+ T cells from PBMCs. These receptors were obtained from a man between 18 and 29 years old in good health. Some clones in this sample may be carry-over from other donors' samples.

This clone has a handful of counts. The CDR3 sequence is CSVRSGSTDTQYF. The CDR3 DNA follows: TGCAGCGTCCGAAGCGGGAGCACAGATACGCAGTATTTT. V and J are TRBV29-1 and TRBJ2-3, with a tentative D call TRBD2 (6 bases). CDR1 and CDR2 (germline): SQVTM, ANQGSEA. CDR3 length: 13 amino acids. Trimming shortened V by 6 bases and J by 0 bases, and 10 bases separated the two germline ends.

This clone has only a few counts. Within the sample, other DNA sequences also encode this same CDR3. The V gene is TRBV6-6, the J gene TRBJ2-7, with a possible D match to TRBD1 (5 bases). CDR3 length equals 12 residues. Trimming left V 6 bases short and J 6 bases short, with 12 bases between. Germline CDR1 is MNHNY and CDR2 is SVGAGI (reference sequence). The CDR3 spells CASSQGVGEQYF. Here the CDR3 DNA reads TGTGCCAGCAGCCAAGGGGTTGGCGAGCAGTACTTC.

In the case of this clone: Other nucleotide sequences in the sample specify the same CDR3. The J gene is TRBJ2-1, the V gene TRBV4-1; no definite D call. CDR1 and CDR2 (germline): MGHRA, YSYEKL. The CDR3 contains 13 residues. Trimming removed 6 bases at V and 1 base at J, with 7 bases between. This CDR3 is CASSPRSYNEQFF. The CDR3 nucleotides are TGCGCCAGCAGTCCACGTTCCTACAATGAGCAGTTCTTC.

CDR3 in amino acids: CASSYEAGTSDQFF. DNA for the CDR3: TGTGCCAGCAGCTACGAAGCCGGGACTAGCGACCAGTTCTTC. The chain carries TRBV5-6 and TRBJ2-1; 10 bases map to TRBD2. This CDR3 spans 14 amino acids. The V and J ends lost 3 bases and 13 bases, in that order; junction bases with no gene match: 10. CDR1 and CDR2 (germline): SGHDT, YYEEEE.

The rearrangement links TRBV6-6 to TRBJ1-1; D not resolved. The CDR3 is made up of 12 amino acids. The germline V and J ends were trimmed by 7 bases and 5 bases, with 11 bases remaining between them. Germline CDR1 reads MNHNY; CDR2 reads SVGAGI (reference sequence). The CDR3: CASTPFATEAFF. The CDR3 DNA reads TGTGCCAGCACCCCCTTTGCGACTGAAGCTTTCTTT.

The CDR3 sequence: CASGQPPAWEGAGELFF. The CDR3 region has the DNA TGTGCCAGCGGACAACCCCCAGCGTGGGAAGGGGCCGGGGAGCTGTTTTTT. The rearrangement links TRBV9 to TRBJ2-2, with a tentative D call TRBD1 (5 bases). From germline, CDR1 is SGDLS and CDR2 YYNGEE. The CDR3 runs 17 residues. V was trimmed by 7 bases and J by 6 bases, leaving 25 bases between them. Drawing the rest from reference TRBV9 and TRBJ2-2, the complete variable domain is DSGVTQTPKHLITATGQRVTLRCSPRSGDLSVYWYQQSLDQGLQFLIQYYNGEERAKGNILERFSAQQFPDLHSELNLSSLELGDSALYFCASGQPPAWEGAGELFFGEGSRLTVL.

Notes on this clone: Within the sample, other DNA sequences also encode this same CDR3. The rearrangement links TRBV9 to TRBJ2-7; 9 nucleotides align to TRBD2. The germline V gene encodes CDR1 SGDLS and CDR2 YYNGEE. The CDR3 has 14 residues. V trimming: 4 bases; J trimming: 3 bases; junction bases outside the gene matches: 5. Here the CDR3 reads CASSLGLAGYEQYF. As DNA, the CDR3 is TGTGCCAGCAGCTTGGGACTAGCAGGCTACGAGCAGTACTTC.

This clone has more than one count but fewer than ten. The chain links TRBV19 to TRBJ1-1, with D perhaps matching TRBD1 (6 bases). The V end lost 6 bases, the J end lost 1 base, and 12 bases lay between the germline ends. The germline V gene encodes CDR1 LNHDA and CDR2 SQIVND (reference sequence). The CDR3 extends over 14 amino acids. The CDR3 sequence is CASSATGTNTEAFF. CDR3 bases: TGTGCCAGTAGCGCTACAGGGACGAACACTGAAGCTTTCTTT. The full variable domain, completed using reference TRBV19 and TRBJ1-1, is DGGITQSPKYLFRKEGQNVTLSCEQNLNHDAMYWYRQDPGQGLRLIYYSQIVNDFQKGDIAEGYSVSREKKESFPLTVTSAQKNPTAFYLCASSATGTNTEAFFGQGTRLTVV.

In this sample, this clone turned up once. The rearrangement joins TRBV9 to TRBJ1-1, with 7 bases matching TRBD1. V was clipped by 4 bases and J by 0 bases; unmatched bases: 6. Germline V gene sequence: CDR1 SGDLS, CDR2 YYNGEE. The length of the CDR3 is 15 residues. The CDR3 nucleotides are TGTGCCAGCAGCTCCCAACAGGGGATGAACACTGAAGCTTTCTTT. Its protein is CASSSQQGMNTEAFF.

The chain carries TRBV14 and TRBJ2-2, with 8 bases lining up with TRBD1. CDR3 length: 16 amino acids. After removal of 0 bases from V and 5 bases from J, the junction contained 5 bases not matched to a gene. From germline, CDR1 is SGHDN and CDR2 FVKESK. CDR3 in amino acids: CASSQDRTGRTGELFF. The CDR3 coding sequence is TGTGCCAGCAGCCAAGATAGGACAGGGCGAACCGGGGAGCTGTTTTTT.

The chain couples TRBV11-2 to TRBJ1-2; no definite D call. The CDR3 contains 14 residues. Germline V gene lookup returns CDR1 SGHAT and CDR2 FQNNGV. The germline V and J ends were trimmed by 2 bases and 2 bases, with 9 bases remaining between them. CDR3 residues: CASSLSLDNYGYTF. DNA for the CDR3: TGTGCCAGCAGCTTAAGTTTGGACAACTATGGCTACACCTTC.

The chain has TRBV27 and TRBJ2-7, with a possible D match to TRBD2 (5 bases). In germline, CDR1 is MNHEY, CDR2 SMNVEV (reference sequence). The CDR3 contains 13 residues. The germline V and J ends were trimmed by 6 bases and 5 bases, with 14 bases remaining between them. The chain's CDR3 is CASSLRLIHEQYF. The CDR3 DNA is TGTGCCAGCAGCCTACGACTAATCCACGAGCAGTACTTC.